The rows below give T cell receptor beta chains drawn from one sample of a study of response to subunit inactivated influenza vaccine. TCRdb re-derived calls from the RT-PCR reads in MiXCR, one entry per CDR3 protein. The table has just under 250,000 distinct CDR3 sequences, 10% to 15% seen once. The sample here was non-naive T cells sorted from PBMCs, taken 14 to 15 days before vaccination. Receptor source: a man aged 45-65 years who received an inactivated influenza vaccine. Each CDR3 is given with its conserved first and last residue. The order of the fields is clone size, V gene, D gene, J gene, CDR3 DNA, CDR3 protein. The D gene is left open where the match is weak. Only part of the rows carry a size: once, few, many, or a class if the clone is expanded.

few	TRBV12-3/TRBV12-4	.	TRBJ2-7	TGTGCCAGCAGCAAGCCGGGACTGGAGTACGAGCAGTACTTC	CASSKPGLEYEQYF
.	TRBV25-1	.	TRBJ2-2	TGTGCCAGCAGTGGGGCGGGGCCCGGGGAGCTGTTTTTT	CASSGAGPGELFF
.	TRBV6-2/TRBV6-3	TRBD1	TRBJ2-6	TGTGCCAGCAGTTACCTCGTCTATGGACAGGGGACATCTGGGGCCAACGTCCTGACTTTC	CASSYLVYGQGTSGANVLTF
.	TRBV28	.	TRBJ1-2	TGTGCCAGCAGCAAACCCACGGGGGGCTACACCTTC	CASSKPTGGYTF
.	TRBV18	.	TRBJ2-3	TGTGCCAGCTCACCACAATCTCGGTCGCGCACAGATACGCAGTATTTT	CASSPQSRSRTDTQYF
few	TRBV18	.	TRBJ1-1	TGTGCCAGCTCACCACGATACCTTGGGACTGAAGCTTTCTTT	CASSPRYLGTEAFF
few	TRBV2	.	TRBJ2-7	TGTGCCAGCAGCCTAACCTGGGGATCCTACGAGCAGTACTTC	CASSLTWGSYEQYF
few	TRBV4-3	.	TRBJ1-3	TGCGCCAGCAGCCAAGATCGTTTCAACACCATATATTTT	CASSQDRFNTIYF
.	TRBV7-2	.	TRBJ2-1	TGTGCCAGCAGACGAACGCCTAGCGAGAGCTACAATGAGCAGTTCTTC	CASRRTPSESYNEQFF
few	TRBV7-6	TRBD1	TRBJ2-1	TGTGCCAGCAGTCCGGTGGGGACAGGGTTTTACAATGAGCAGTTCTTC	CASSPVGTGFYNEQFF
many	TRBV5-1	.	TRBJ2-2	TGCGCCAGCAGCTTGTCACAGGGTACCGGGGAGCTGTTTTTT	CASSLSQGTGELFF
few	TRBV11-2	TRBD2	TRBJ2-2	TGTGCCAGCAGCTCCCGGACTAGCGGGGGGGGCTTGGCCGGGGAGCTGTTTTTT	CASSSRTSGGGLAGELFF
few	TRBV12-3/TRBV12-4	TRBD1	TRBJ2-2	TGTGCCAGCAGACCCGGGACAGGGTGGGACACCGGGGAGCTGTTTTTT	CASRPGTGWDTGELFF